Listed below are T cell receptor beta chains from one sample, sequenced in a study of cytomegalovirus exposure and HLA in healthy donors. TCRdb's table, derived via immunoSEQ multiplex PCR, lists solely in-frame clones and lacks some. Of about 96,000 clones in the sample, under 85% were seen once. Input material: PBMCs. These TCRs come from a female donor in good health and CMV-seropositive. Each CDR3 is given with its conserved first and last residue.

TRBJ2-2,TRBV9,CASSVGQGNTGELFF
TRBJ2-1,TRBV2,CASLLRTSGSYNEQFF
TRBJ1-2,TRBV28,CASSLRRNYGYTF
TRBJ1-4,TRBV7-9,CASSLAGFYEKLFF
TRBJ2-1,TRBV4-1,CASSQERFGGGGNEQFF
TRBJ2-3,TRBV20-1,CSAREGHTQYF
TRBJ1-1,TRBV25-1,CASRETGNTEAFF
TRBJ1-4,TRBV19,CASSEGRGAEKLFF
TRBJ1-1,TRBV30,CAWGGGNTEAFF
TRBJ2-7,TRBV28,CASSLSNRGQYF
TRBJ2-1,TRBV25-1,CASAGPRVTYNEQFF
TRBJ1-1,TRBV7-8,CASSFGQKNTEAFF
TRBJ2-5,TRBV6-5,CASRTTGQETQYF
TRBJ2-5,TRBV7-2,CASSLAQGWVETQYF
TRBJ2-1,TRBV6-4,CASSAGGRESNEQFF
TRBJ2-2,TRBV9,CASSVAGGGGTGELFF
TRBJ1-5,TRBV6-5,CASSSPGEGNQPQHF